The clone carrying this T cell receptor beta chain was seen once. This sample was taken from a study of blood T cell repertoires in COVID-19. About the study: Acute and convalescent COVID-19 samples came from the United States, Italy and Spain.

Per the germline V gene, CDR1 is MNHEY and CDR2 is SVGAGI. The CDR3 contains 14 residues. The V gene lost 2 bases and the J gene lost 2 bases, with 9 bases spanning the gap. Libraries were prepared by immunoSEQ multiplex PCR; TCRdb keeps only in-frame clonotypes and omits some of them. The repertoire includes 350,000 or so clones, more than 70% of them detected once, and under 11% sits in the top ten. The clonotype originates from a woman aged 25 to 39 with COVID-19, enrolled during active disease. The rearrangement links TRBV6-5 to TRBJ2-5, with D possibly being TRBD2 (5 bases). The source material was peripheral blood. The CDR3 bases are TGTGCCAGCAGTTACCGTGGGAGACAAGAGACCCAGTACTTC. Translation: CASSYRGRQETQYF.